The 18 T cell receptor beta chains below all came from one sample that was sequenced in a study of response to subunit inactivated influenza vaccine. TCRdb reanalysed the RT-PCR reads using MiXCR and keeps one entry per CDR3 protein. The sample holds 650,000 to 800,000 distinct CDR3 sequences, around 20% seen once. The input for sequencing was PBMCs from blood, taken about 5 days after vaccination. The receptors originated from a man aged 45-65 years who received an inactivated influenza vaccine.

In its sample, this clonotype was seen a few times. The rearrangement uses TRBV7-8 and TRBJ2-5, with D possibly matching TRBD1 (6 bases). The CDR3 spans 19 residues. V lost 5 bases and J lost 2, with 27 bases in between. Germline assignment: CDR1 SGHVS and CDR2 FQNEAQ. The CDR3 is CASSPEDRRRYTHQETQYF. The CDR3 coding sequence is TGTGCCAGCAGCCCGGAGGACAGACGTCGGTACACCCATCAAGAGACCCAGTACTTC.

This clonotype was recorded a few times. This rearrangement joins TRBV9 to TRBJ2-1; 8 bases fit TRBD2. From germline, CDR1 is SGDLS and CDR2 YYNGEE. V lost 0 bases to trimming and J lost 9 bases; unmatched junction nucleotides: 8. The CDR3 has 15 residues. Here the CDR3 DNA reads TGTGCCAGCAGCGTAGGCCTAGCGGGCGGAAGTGAGCAGTTCTTC. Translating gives CASSVGLAGGSEQFF. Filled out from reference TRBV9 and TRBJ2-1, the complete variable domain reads DSGVTQTPKHLITATGQRVTLRCSPRSGDLSVYWYQQSLDQGLQFLIQYYNGEERAKGNILERFSAQQFPDLHSELNLSSLELGDSALYFCASSVGLAGGSEQFFGPGTRLTVL.

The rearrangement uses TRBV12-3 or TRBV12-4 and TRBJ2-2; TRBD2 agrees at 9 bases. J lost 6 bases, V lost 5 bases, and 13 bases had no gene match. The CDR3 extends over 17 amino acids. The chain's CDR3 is CASSTRASGTFPGELFF. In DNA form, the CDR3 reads TGTGCCAGCAGTACGAGGGCTAGCGGGACGTTTCCCGGGGAGCTGTTTTTT.

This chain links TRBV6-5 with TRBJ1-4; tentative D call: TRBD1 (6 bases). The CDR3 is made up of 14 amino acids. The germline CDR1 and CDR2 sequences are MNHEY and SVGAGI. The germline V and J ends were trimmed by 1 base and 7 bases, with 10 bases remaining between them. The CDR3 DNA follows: TGTGCCAGCAGTTACTTACAGGGCGGTGAAAAACTGTTTTTT. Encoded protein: CASSYLQGGEKLFF.

The CDR3 DNA is TGCAGCGTTGGAGGTCGCCTCTCAAATGAGCAGTTCTTC. It is translated as CSVGGRLSNEQFF. V usage is TRBV29-1 and J usage is TRBJ2-1; no clear D gene. The CDR3 has 13 residues. Germline V gene sequence: CDR1 SQVTM, CDR2 ANQGSEA. V was trimmed by 4 bases and J by 7 bases, leaving 14 bases between them.

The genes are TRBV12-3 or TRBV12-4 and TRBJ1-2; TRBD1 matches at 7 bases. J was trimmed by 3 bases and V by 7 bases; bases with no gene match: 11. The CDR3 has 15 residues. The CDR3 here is CASIAIGGQHYGYTF. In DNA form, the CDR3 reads TGTGCCAGCATTGCTATAGGGGGACAGCACTATGGCTACACCTTC.

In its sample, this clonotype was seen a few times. For the CDR3, the DNA is TGTGCCAGCAGTTTTTTATCGAACACCGGGGAGCTGTTTTTT. The encoded protein is CASSFLSNTGELFF. The rearrangement links TRBV12-3 or TRBV12-4 to TRBJ2-2; D is undetermined. The length of the CDR3 is 14 residues. The germline V and J ends were trimmed by 3 bases and 0 bases, with 5 bases remaining between them.

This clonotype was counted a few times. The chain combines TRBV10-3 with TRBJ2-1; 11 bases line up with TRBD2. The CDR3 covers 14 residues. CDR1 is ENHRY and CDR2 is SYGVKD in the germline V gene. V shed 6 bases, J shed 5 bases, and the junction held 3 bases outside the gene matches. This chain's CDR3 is CAIRPSGGNNEQFF. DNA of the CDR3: TGTGCCATCAGGCCTAGCGGGGGGAACAATGAGCAGTTCTTC.

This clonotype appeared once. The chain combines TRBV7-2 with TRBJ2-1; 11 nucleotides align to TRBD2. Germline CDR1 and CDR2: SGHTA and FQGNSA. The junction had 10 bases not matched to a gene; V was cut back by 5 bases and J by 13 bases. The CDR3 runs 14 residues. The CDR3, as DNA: TGTGCCAGCAGCGAGACCCGACTAGCGGGGAACCAGTTCTTC. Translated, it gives CASSETRLAGNQFF. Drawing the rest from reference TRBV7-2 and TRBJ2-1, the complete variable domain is GAGVSQSPSNKVTEKGKDVELRCDPISGHTALYWYRQSLGQGLEFLIYFQGNSAPDKSGLPSDRFSAERTGGSVSTLTIQRTQQEDSAVYLCASSETRLAGNQFFGPGTRLTVL.

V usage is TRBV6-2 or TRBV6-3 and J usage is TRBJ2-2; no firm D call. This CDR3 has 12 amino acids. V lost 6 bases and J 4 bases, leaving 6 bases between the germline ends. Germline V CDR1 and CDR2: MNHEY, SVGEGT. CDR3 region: CASRHATGELFF. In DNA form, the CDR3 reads TGTGCCAGCAGACACGCCACCGGGGAGCTGTTTTTT.

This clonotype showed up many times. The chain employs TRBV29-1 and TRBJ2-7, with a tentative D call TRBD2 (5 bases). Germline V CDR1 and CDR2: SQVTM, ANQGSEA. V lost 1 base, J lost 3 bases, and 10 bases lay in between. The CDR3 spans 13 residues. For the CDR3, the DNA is TGCAGCGTTGAAGCGGAGGTAGACTACGAGCAGTACTTC. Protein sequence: CSVEAEVDYEQYF.

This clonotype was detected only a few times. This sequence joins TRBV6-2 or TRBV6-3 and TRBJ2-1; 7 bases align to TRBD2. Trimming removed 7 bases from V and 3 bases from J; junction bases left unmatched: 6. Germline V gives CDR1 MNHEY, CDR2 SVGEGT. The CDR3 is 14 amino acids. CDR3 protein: CASNRAGNYNEQFF. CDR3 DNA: TGTGCCAGCAATAGAGCGGGAAACTACAATGAGCAGTTCTTC.

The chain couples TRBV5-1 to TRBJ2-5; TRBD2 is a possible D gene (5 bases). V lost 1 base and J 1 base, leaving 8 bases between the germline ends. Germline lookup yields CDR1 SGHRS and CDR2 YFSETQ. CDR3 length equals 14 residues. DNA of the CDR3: TGCGCCAGCAGCTTGTCGGGATTCCAAGAGACCCAGTACTTC. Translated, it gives CASSLSGFQETQYF.

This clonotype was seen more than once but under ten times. The CDR3 DNA sequence: TGCGCCAGCAGCCGACAGTTCGGGCAGCCCCAGCATTTT. It encodes CASSRQFGQPQHF. The rearrangement links TRBV5-1 to TRBJ1-5; possibly TRBD1 for D (5 bases). Looked up from germline, CDR1 is SGHRS and CDR2 is YFSETQ. The V gene lost 4 bases and the J gene lost 7 bases, with 12 bases spanning the gap. This CDR3 has 13 residues.

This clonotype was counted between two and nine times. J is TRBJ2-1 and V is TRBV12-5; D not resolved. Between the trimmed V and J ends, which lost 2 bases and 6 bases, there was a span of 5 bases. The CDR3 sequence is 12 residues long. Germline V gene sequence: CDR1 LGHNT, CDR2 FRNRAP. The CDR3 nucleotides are TGTGCTAGTGGTTTGACGCCCAATGAGCAGTTCTTC. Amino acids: CASGLTPNEQFF.

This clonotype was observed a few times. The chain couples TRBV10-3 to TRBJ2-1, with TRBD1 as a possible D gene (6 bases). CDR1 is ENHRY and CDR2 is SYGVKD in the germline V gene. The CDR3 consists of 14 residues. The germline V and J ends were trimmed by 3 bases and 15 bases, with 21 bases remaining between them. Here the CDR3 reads CAISDPTTGIFPFF. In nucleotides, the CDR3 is TGTGCCATCAGTGATCCCACTACAGGGATTTTTCCGTTCTTC.

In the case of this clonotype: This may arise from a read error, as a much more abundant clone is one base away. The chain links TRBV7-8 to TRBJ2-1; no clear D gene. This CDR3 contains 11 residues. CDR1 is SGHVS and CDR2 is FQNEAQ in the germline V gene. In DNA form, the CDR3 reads TGTGCCAGCTGCTTAGCATATGAGCAGTTCTTC. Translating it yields CASCLAYEQFF. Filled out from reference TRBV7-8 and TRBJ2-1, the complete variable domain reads GAGVSQSPRYKVAKRGQDVALRCDPISGHVSLFWYQQALGQGPEFLTYFQNEAQLDKSGLPSDRFFAERPEGSVSTLKIQRTQQEDSAVYLCASCLAYEQFFGPGTRLTVL.

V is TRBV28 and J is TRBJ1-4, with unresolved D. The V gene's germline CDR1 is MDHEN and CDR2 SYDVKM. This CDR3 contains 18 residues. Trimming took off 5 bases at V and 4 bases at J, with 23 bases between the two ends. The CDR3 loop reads CASSPPEPLLTGNEKLFF. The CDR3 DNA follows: TGTGCCAGCAGTCCCCCCGAACCACTACTAACCGGTAATGAAAAACTGTTTTTT.